This T cell receptor (beta chain) was sequenced in a study of T cells expressing NK-cell markers. Background on the study: The TCR beta repertoires were obtained from sorted CD3+CD56+NKG2C+, CD3+CD56+NKG2C- and CD3+CD56-NKG2C+ T cells.

The CDR3 totals 14 residues. One entry per CDR3 protein, without DNA, is what TCRdb gives after re-calling the 5' RACE reads. Here the sample table reports about 460,000 distinct CDR3 sequences. Study-level points and caveats: Four of the donors also had these clonotypes leading their CD3+CD56-NKG2C+ fraction. Dominant NKG2C+ clonotypes in roughly 6 donors made up roughly 1.0-7.0% of CD8+ T cells. Specificity for HCMV among expanded NKG2C+ T cell clones was not established.

With respect to this clonotype: What it recognizes is unknown.

The rearrangement uses TRBV12-3 or TRBV12-4 and TRBJ2-3; TCRdb names TRBD2, which stays unverified in the absence of DNA. This clonotype originated in a woman aged 50 to 65 in good health. What was sequenced was blood T cells: a sorted CD56 or NKG2C T cell subset, CD4+ or CD8+ T cells, or bulk PBMC T cells (not recorded which). The CDR3 loop is CASSFLGAPDTQYF.